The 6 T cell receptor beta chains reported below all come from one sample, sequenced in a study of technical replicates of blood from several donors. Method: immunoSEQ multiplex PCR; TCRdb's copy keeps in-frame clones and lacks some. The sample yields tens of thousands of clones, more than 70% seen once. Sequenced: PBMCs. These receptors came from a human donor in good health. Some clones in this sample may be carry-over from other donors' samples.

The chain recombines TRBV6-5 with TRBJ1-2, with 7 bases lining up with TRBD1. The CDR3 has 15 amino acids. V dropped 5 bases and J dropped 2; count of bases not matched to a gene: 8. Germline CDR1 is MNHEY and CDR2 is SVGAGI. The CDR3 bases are TGTGCCAGCAGTCCTTCTTGGACAGGCAACTATGGCTACACCTTC. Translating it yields CASSPSWTGNYGYTF.

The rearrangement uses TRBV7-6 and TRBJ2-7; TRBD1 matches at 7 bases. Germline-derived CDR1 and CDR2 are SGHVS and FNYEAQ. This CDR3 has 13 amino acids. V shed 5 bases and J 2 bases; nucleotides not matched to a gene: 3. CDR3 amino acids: CASSLGQPYEQYF. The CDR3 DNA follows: TGTGCCAGCAGCCTGGGACAGCCCTACGAGCAGTACTTC.

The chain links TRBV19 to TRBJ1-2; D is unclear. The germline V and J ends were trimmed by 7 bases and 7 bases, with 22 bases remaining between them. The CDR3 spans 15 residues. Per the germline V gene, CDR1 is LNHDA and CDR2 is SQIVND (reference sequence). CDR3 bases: TGTGCCAGTACCCGCGGGAGAGACGGCCGCGGTGGCTACACCTTC. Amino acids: CASTRGRDGRGGYTF.

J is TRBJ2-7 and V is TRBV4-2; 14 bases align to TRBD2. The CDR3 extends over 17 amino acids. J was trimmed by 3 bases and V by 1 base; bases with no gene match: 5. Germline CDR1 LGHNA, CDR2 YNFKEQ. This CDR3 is CASSQASGLAGVYEQYF. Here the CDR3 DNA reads TGTGCCAGCAGCCAAGCCTCGGGACTAGCGGGAGTCTACGAGCAGTACTTC.

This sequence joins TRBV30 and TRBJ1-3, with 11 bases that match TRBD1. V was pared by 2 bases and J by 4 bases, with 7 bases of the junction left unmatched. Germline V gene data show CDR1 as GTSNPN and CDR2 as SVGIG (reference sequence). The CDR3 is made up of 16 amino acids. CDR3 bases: TGTGCCTGGAGTCCCGGGACAGGGGGATTGGGAAACACCATATATTTT. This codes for CAWSPGTGGLGNTIYF.

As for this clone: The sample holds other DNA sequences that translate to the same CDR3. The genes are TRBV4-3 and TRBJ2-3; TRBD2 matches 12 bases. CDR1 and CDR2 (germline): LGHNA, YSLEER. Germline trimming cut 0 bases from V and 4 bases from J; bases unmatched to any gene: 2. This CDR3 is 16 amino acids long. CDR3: CASSQDLAGGPDTQYF. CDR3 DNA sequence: TGCGCCAGCAGCCAAGACCTAGCGGGGGGGCCAGATACGCAGTATTTT.